One sample yielded the 30 T cell receptor beta chains listed below, sequenced in a study of blood T cell repertoires in COVID-19. TCRdb's table, derived via immunoSEQ multiplex PCR, lists solely in-frame clones and lacks some. The data show hundreds of thousands of clones, 80% to 90% seen once. Sequencing input: PBMCs or T cells enriched from blood (not recorded which). Receptor source: a young man who had recovered from COVID-19.

V is TRBV9 and J is TRBJ2-5, with a tentative D call TRBD2 (5 bases). Germline V lookup: CDR1 SGDLS, CDR2 YYNGEE. Trimming took 6 bases from V and 2 from J, leaving 14 bases between them. This CDR3 has 14 residues. DNA for the CDR3: TGTGCCAGCACCCCCACCGGGATTCAAGAGACCCAGTACTTC. This sequence encodes CASTPTGIQETQYF. Drawing the rest from reference TRBV9 and TRBJ2-5, the complete variable domain is DSGVTQTPKHLITATGQRVTLRCSPRSGDLSVYWYQQSLDQGLQFLIQYYNGEERAKGNILERFSAQQFPDLHSELNLSSLELGDSALYFCASTPTGIQETQYFGPGTRLLVL.

With respect to this clone: Distinct nucleotide sequences in the sample also encode this CDR3. The chain uses TRBV28 and TRBJ2-3; the D is unclear. The V end lost 2 bases, the J end lost 6 bases, and 3 bases lay between the germline ends. CDR3 length: 11 amino acids. The V gene's germline CDR1 is MDHEN and CDR2 SYDVKM. The CDR3: CASSLLDTQYF. DNA of the CDR3: TGTGCCAGCAGTTTACTGGATACGCAGTATTTT. The whole variable domain, filled in from reference TRBV28 and TRBJ2-3, reads DVKVTQSSRYLVKRTGEKVFLECVQDMDHENMFWYRQDPGLGLRLIYFSYDVKMKEKGDIPEGYSVSREKKERFSLILESASTNQTSMYLCASSLLDTQYFGPGTRLTVL.

The chain uses TRBV28 and TRBJ1-2; D is unresolved. This CDR3 comprises 13 residues. V lost 5 bases, J lost 3 bases, and 10 bases lay in between. Germline V lookup: CDR1 MDHEN, CDR2 SYDVKM. The CDR3 sequence: CASSPPQDYGYTF. The DNA of the CDR3 is TGTGCCAGCAGTCCCCCCCAGGACTATGGCTACACCTTC.

This CDR3 is CASSLVQGNNQPQHF. In nucleotides, the CDR3 is TGTGCCAGCAGTCTCGTACAGGGGAACAATCAGCCCCAGCATTTT. V usage is TRBV6-4 and J usage is TRBJ1-5, with 7 bases aligning to TRBD1. J gave up 3 bases and V 5 bases, and 7 bases lay outside the gene matches. Germline values: CDR1 MRHNA, CDR2 SNTAGT. The CDR3 sequence is 15 residues long.

The chain has TRBV27 and TRBJ2-1; D unclear. The V gene lost 5 bases and the J gene lost 3 bases, with 17 bases spanning the gap. Germline V gene data show CDR1 as MNHEY and CDR2 as SMNVEV (reference sequence). There are 16 residues in the CDR3. DNA of the CDR3: TGTGCCAGCAGTCCCCCCTACATCCACAGCTACAATGAGCAGTTCTTC. Translating it yields CASSPPYIHSYNEQFF.

V usage is TRBV2 and J usage is TRBJ2-3, with TRBD2 identical over 10 bases. There are 15 residues in the CDR3. The germline gives CDR1 SNHLY, CDR2 FYNNEI. The junction had 6 bases not matched to a gene; V was cut back by 7 bases and J by 2 bases. CDR3 bases: TGTGCCAGCACTAAGCGGGAGGGGTCCACAGATACGCAGTATTTT. Encoded protein: CASTKREGSTDTQYF. The whole variable domain, remainder taken from reference TRBV2 and TRBJ2-3, is EPEVTQTPSHQVTQMGQEVILRCVPISNHLYFYWYRQILGQKVEFLVSFYNNEISEKSEIFDDQFSVERPDGSNFTLKIRSTKLEDSAMYFCASTKREGSTDTQYFGPGTRLTVL.

The rearrangement uses TRBV5-1 and TRBJ1-2; D is uncertain. The germline V gene encodes CDR1 SGHRS and CDR2 YFSETQ. Trimming cost V 4 bases and J 4 bases, with 8 bases left between them. The CDR3 loop spans 12 amino acids. This CDR3 reads CASSPAGYGYTF. The DNA of the CDR3 is TGCGCCAGCAGCCCGGCGGGCTATGGCTACACCTTC. Full variable domain (missing parts from reference TRBV5-1 and TRBJ1-2): KAGVTQTPRYLIKTRGQQVTLSCSPISGHRSVSWYQQTPGQGLQFLFEYFSETQRNKGNFPGRFSGRQFSNSRSEMNVSTLELGDSALYLCASSPAGYGYTFGSGTRLTVV.

The chain carries TRBV7-9 and TRBJ1-4; the match to TRBD1 covers 10 bases. V lost 0 bases to trimming and J lost 8 bases; unmatched junction nucleotides: 3. The CDR3 loop spans 15 amino acids. CDR1 and CDR2 from the germline V gene are SEHNR and FQNEAQ (reference sequence). The CDR3 bases are TGTGCCAGCAGCTTAGCTCAGACAGGGGGCGAAAAACTGTTTTTT. Translation gives CASSLAQTGGEKLFF.

The rearrangement joins TRBV27 to TRBJ2-7; 7 bases line up with TRBD2. Germline CDR1 and CDR2: MNHEY and SMNVEV (reference sequence). The CDR3 is 16 amino acids. Trimming removed 5 bases from V and 3 bases from J; junction bases left unmatched: 13. The chain's CDR3 is CASSPNPGLSFYEQYF. The DNA of the CDR3 is TGTGCCAGCAGTCCGAACCCGGGACTATCCTTCTACGAGCAGTACTTC.

This clone occurred once. In DNA form, the CDR3 reads TGTGCCAGCAGCGGAGGAGGGGGGACAGGGACTGAAGCTTTCTTT. Amino acids: CASSGGGGTGTEAFF. V and J are TRBV9 and TRBJ1-1; 9 bases agree with TRBD1. This CDR3 has 15 residues. Trimming removed 3 bases from V and 5 bases from J; junction bases left unmatched: 8. CDR1 SGDLS and CDR2 YYNGEE come from the germline V gene.

This chain links TRBV5-5 with TRBJ2-7; weak D call: TRBD2 (5 bases). The CDR3 is 17 amino acids. V was pared by 4 bases and J by 1 base, with 21 bases between. Looked up from germline, CDR1 is SGHKS and CDR2 is YYEKEE (reference sequence). The CDR3 nucleotides are TGTGCCAGCAGCCTGGGGAGATGGGAGAGGTTATCCTACGAGCAGTACTTC. Protein sequence: CASSLGRWERLSYEQYF.

The chain has TRBV11-2 and TRBJ1-6; a possible D gene is TRBD1 (5 bases). V lost 3 bases, J lost 7 bases, and 16 bases lay in between. CDR3 length: 16 amino acids. The germline V gene has CDR1 SGHAT and CDR2 FQNNGV. The CDR3 loop is CASSLSSYGQNSPLHF. Here the CDR3 DNA reads TGTGCCAGCAGCTTGTCCTCATACGGACAAAATTCACCCCTCCACTTT.

The chain combines TRBV21-1 with TRBJ1-2; the table's D call, TRBD1, has no DNA check behind it. TRBV21-1 is a listed pseudogene. This CDR3 has 18 amino acids. CDR3 in DNA: TGTGCCAGCATCCTTACAGGGATAAAGGCCAGAAAGGACTATGGCTACACCTTC. Translated, it gives CASILTGIKARKDYGYTF.

The chain combines TRBV5-1 with TRBJ2-1, with 7 bases matching TRBD2. After removal of 0 bases from V and 0 bases from J, the junction contained 3 bases not matched to a gene. The CDR3 sequence is 16 residues long. CDR1 and CDR2 from the germline V gene are SGHRS and YFSETQ. The CDR3 is CASSLAGRVSYNEQFF. CDR3 nucleotides: TGCGCCAGCAGCTTGGCGGGGAGGGTCTCCTACAATGAGCAGTTCTTC.

A single count supports this clone. The J gene is TRBJ2-5, the V gene TRBV19; the match to TRBD1 covers 8 bases. The V gene's germline CDR1 is LNHDA and CDR2 SQIVND (reference sequence). V was clipped by 6 bases and J by 7 bases; unmatched bases: 7. The CDR3 has 13 residues. DNA of the CDR3: TGTGCCAGTAGCCCGACAGGGGAGGCGACCCAGTACTTC. Translated, it gives CASSPTGEATQYF.

The chain carries TRBV7-8 and TRBJ2-5; 9 bases agree with TRBD2. CDR1 SGHVS and CDR2 FQNEAQ come from the germline V gene. V trimming: 2 bases; J trimming: 1 base; junction bases outside the gene matches: 5. The CDR3 consists of 16 residues. This CDR3 reads CASSLPRLAVQETQYF. CDR3 DNA sequence: TGTGCCAGCAGCTTACCTCGACTAGCGGTCCAAGAGACCCAGTACTTC.

The chain couples TRBV27 to TRBJ2-5; the D gene is possibly TRBD1 (5 bases). The CDR3 sequence is 12 residues long. Germline V gives CDR1 MNHEY, CDR2 SMNVEV (reference sequence). The ends were cut back, 8 bases at V and 6 bases at J, with 13 bases in the middle. In DNA, the CDR3 is TGTGCCAGCGGCAGACAGTTCCAGACCCAGTACTTC. This codes for CASGRQFQTQYF.

The gene calls are TRBV29-1 and TRBJ2-7; 10 nucleotides match TRBD1. The germline V gene has CDR1 SQVTM and CDR2 ANQGSEA. This CDR3 is built from 14 residues. V dropped 6 bases and J dropped 3; count of bases not matched to a gene: 8. CDR3 residues: CSVQTGTGDYEQYF. As DNA, the CDR3 is TGCAGCGTGCAGACCGGGACAGGGGACTACGAGCAGTACTTC.

J is TRBJ2-1 and V is TRBV11-2; 10 bases are a match to TRBD2. This CDR3 is 16 amino acids long. Germline-derived CDR1 and CDR2 are SGHAT and FQNNGV. The V segment lost 4 bases and the J segment 8 bases; nucleotides outside the gene matches: 11. The CDR3 protein is CASSSSGRALIHEQFF. The CDR3 DNA follows: TGTGCCAGCAGCTCGAGCGGGAGGGCCCTTATCCATGAGCAGTTCTTC.

The rearrangement uses TRBV7-8 and TRBJ2-2, with 7 bases that match TRBD2. The length of the CDR3 is 19 residues. Unmatched junction bases numbered 11, after V lost 1 base and J lost 0 bases. The germline CDR1 and CDR2 sequences are SGHVS and FQNEAQ. The DNA of the CDR3 is TGTGCCAGCAGCTTAGTACCTCCGGGAGGAGATACGAACACCGGGGAGCTGTTTTTT. Translated, it gives CASSLVPPGGDTNTGELFF.

This sequence joins TRBV3-1 (or the pseudogene TRBV3-2) and TRBJ1-5; TRBD1 matches at 11 bases. V shed 3 bases, J shed 3 bases, and the junction held 10 bases outside the gene matches. Germline CDR1 LGHDT, CDR2 YNNKEL (reference sequence). This CDR3 is 18 amino acids long. CDR3 sequence: CASSHSWTGGRVNQPQHF. The DNA for the CDR3 is TGTGCCAGCAGCCATTCCTGGACAGGGGGCAGGGTCAATCAGCCCCAGCATTTT.

The CDR3 spells CASTLIGAGDTGELFF. The DNA for the CDR3 is TGCGCCAGCACCCTGATTGGGGCGGGGGACACCGGGGAGCTGTTTTTT. The chain recombines TRBV5-1 with TRBJ2-2, with 7 nucleotides matching TRBD2. CDR1 and CDR2 from the germline V gene are SGHRS and YFSETQ. This CDR3 spans 16 amino acids. Trimming cost V 6 bases and J 3 bases; bases outside gene matches: 11.

The V call is TRBV25-1, the J call TRBJ1-2, with 12 bases that match TRBD1. CDR3 length: 15 residues. Germline V gives CDR1 MGHDK, CDR2 SYGVNS. The V segment lost 2 bases and the J segment 5 bases; nucleotides outside the gene matches: 3. CDR3 DNA: TGTGCCAGCAGTGAAGGGACAGGGGGCAGGTATGGCTACACCTTC. Translation: CASSEGTGGRYGYTF.

J is TRBJ2-1 and V is TRBV5-4, with TRBD2 identical over 7 bases. Trimming removed 6 bases from V and 9 bases from J; junction bases left unmatched: 9. In germline, CDR1 is SGHNT, CDR2 YYREEE (reference sequence). This CDR3 region has 13 residues. This CDR3 reads CASTLASGPEQFF. The CDR3 coding sequence is TGTGCCAGCACCCTAGCTAGCGGTCCTGAGCAGTTCTTC.

This sequence joins TRBV30 and TRBJ2-2, with D possibly matching TRBD2 (5 bases). Trimming left V 3 bases short and J 4 bases short, with 12 bases between. Germline assignment: CDR1 GTSNPN and CDR2 SVGIG (reference sequence). The CDR3 runs to 14 residues. CDR3 bases: TGTGCCTGGAGAAGGCTAGCAGGCACCGGGGAGCTGTTTTTT. Translated, it gives CAWRRLAGTGELFF. Full variable domain (remainder filled in from reference TRBV30 and TRBJ2-2): SQTIHQWPATLVQPVGSPLSLECTVEGTSNPNLYWYRQAAGRGLQLLFYSVGIGQISSEVPQNLSASRPQDRQFILSSKKLLLSDSGFYLCAWRRLAGTGELFFGEGSRLTVL.

The chain employs TRBV5-1 and TRBJ1-2; no definite D call. There are 17 residues in the CDR3. CDR1 is SGHRS, CDR2 YFSETQ, per germline. V was trimmed by 0 bases and J by 1 base, leaving 16 bases between them. The CDR3 bases are TGCGCCAGCAGCTTGGAAGGCGGCAGACGATTTAACTATGGCTACACCTTC. Protein: CASSLEGGRRFNYGYTF.

This clone came up once. This sequence joins TRBV10-3 and TRBJ1-3, with D tentatively TRBD1 (6 bases). Trimming shortened V by 4 bases and J by 4 bases, and 11 bases separated the two germline ends. Germline CDR1 is ENHRY and CDR2 is SYGVKD. The length of the CDR3 is 14 residues. The CDR3 DNA reads as TGTGCCATCAGTGGACAGGTTTTAGGAAACACCATATATTTT. Its protein product is CAISGQVLGNTIYF.

This clone was picked up one time. V is TRBV23-1 and J is TRBJ2-7, with D uncertain. TRBV23-1 is an open reading frame, and its role is uncertain. V was pared by 4 bases and J by 2 bases, with 12 bases between. The CDR3 loop spans 14 amino acids. The CDR3 DNA follows: TGCGCCAGCAGTCCTACTCCTTCCCCCTACGAGCAGTACTTC. Residues: CASSPTPSPYEQYF.

A few counts support this clone. Different DNA sequences within this sample yield the same CDR3. J is TRBJ1-1 and V is TRBV3-1 (or the pseudogene TRBV3-2); D not certain. The CDR3 is made up of 14 amino acids. CDR1 LGHDT and CDR2 YNNKEL come from the germline V gene (reference sequence). V gave up 1 base and J gave up 1 base, with 7 bases separating them. The CDR3 region is CASSQGSGNTEAFF. DNA for the CDR3: TGTGCCAGCAGCCAAGGATCGGGGAACACTGAAGCTTTCTTT.

As for this clone: Within the sample, other DNA sequences also encode this same CDR3. The V call is TRBV10-2, the J call TRBJ2-5, with D perhaps TRBD1 (6 bases). Deletions cut 4 bases from V and 5 bases from J, with 8 bases between. The CDR3 contains 12 residues. Germline CDR1 WSHSY, CDR2 SAAADI. CDR3 loop: CASSGQGETQYF. Written as DNA, the CDR3 is TGCGCCAGCAGTGGGCAGGGGGAGACCCAGTACTTC.